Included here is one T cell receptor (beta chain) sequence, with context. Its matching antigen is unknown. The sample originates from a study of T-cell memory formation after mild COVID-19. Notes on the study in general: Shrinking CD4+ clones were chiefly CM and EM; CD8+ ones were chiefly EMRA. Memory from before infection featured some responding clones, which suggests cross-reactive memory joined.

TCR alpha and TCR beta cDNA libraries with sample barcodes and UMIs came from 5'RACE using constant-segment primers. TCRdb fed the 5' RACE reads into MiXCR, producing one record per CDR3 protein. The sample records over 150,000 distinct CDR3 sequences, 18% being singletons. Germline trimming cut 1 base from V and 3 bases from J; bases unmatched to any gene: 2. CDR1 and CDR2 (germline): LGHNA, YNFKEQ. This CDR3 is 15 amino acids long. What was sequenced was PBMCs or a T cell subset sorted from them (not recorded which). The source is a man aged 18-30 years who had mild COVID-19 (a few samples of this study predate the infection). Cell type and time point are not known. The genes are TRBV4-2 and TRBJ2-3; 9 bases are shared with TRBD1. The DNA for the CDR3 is TGTGCCAGCAGCCAAGTAGGACAGGGGACAGATACGCAGTATTTT. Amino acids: CASSQVGQGTDTQYF.